The 20 T cell receptor beta chains presented below share a single source sample, sequenced in a study of brain T cells in children with intractable seizures. The repertoire was sequenced with immunoSEQ multiplex PCR; TCRdb's copy has only in-frame clones and lacks some. Among 95,000 to 120,000 clones listed, 85% to 95% were seen once. The material sequenced was peripheral blood, taken at surgery. Every receptor here comes from a boy less than two years old with hemimegalencephaly and intractable seizures.

The chain employs TRBV5-1 and TRBJ1-1; a possible D gene is TRBD1 (5 bases). The germline V and J ends were trimmed by 0 bases and 3 bases, with 18 bases remaining between them. Germline lookup yields CDR1 SGHRS and CDR2 YFSETQ. The CDR3 spans 17 residues. The CDR3 is CASSLGLRGVEDTEAFF. The CDR3 DNA reads TGCGCCAGCAGCTTGGGGCTCCGGGGGGTCGAGGACACTGAAGCTTTCTTT.

This chain uses TRBV6-2 or TRBV6-3 with TRBJ1-5, with D perhaps TRBD1 (6 bases). Between the trimmed V and J ends, which lost 7 bases and 7 bases, there was a span of 26 bases. This CDR3 has 17 amino acids. The germline CDR1 and CDR2 sequences are MNHEY and SVGEGT. Here the CDR3 DNA reads TGTGCCAGCACCCCAACTCGGTTCTACAGGGCAAGCCAGCCCCAGCATTTT. Translation: CASTPTRFYRASQPQHF.

This chain links TRBV3-1 (or the pseudogene TRBV3-2) with TRBJ2-5, with 7 nucleotides matching TRBD1. CDR3 size: 18 residues. Germline values: CDR1 LGHDT, CDR2 YNNKEL (reference sequence). Trimming took 1 base from V and 5 from J; bases not matched to a gene: 16. CDR3 DNA sequence: TGTGCCAGCAGCCAAGCCCTATTATCGACAGGGATTGGGGAGACCCAGTACTTC. It codes for CASSQALLSTGIGETQYF.

The CDR3: CSVPGMSHFEQYF. Here the CDR3 DNA reads TGCAGCGTCCCAGGGATGAGTCATTTTGAGCAGTACTTC. V gene TRBV29-1 combines with J gene TRBJ2-7; possible D gene TRBD1, 5 bases. The CDR3 is 13 amino acids. V lost 6 bases and J lost 7, with 19 bases in between. Germline assignment: CDR1 SQVTM and CDR2 ANQGSEA.

The chain recombines TRBV25-1 with TRBJ1-5, with D unclear. CDR1 and CDR2 from the germline V gene are MGHDK and SYGVNS. This CDR3 has 14 amino acids. Between the trimmed V and J ends, which lost 1 base and 5 bases, there was a span of 9 bases. The DNA for the CDR3 is TGTGCCAGCAGTGAATCCCCGCAGGATCAGCCCCAGCATTTT. Amino acids: CASSESPQDQPQHF. Full variable domain (rest looked up from reference TRBV25-1 and TRBJ1-5): EADIYQTPRYLVIGTGKKITLECSQTMGHDKMYWYQQDPGMELHLIHYSYGVNSTEKGDLSSESTVSRIRTEHFPLTLESARPSHTSQYLCASSESPQDQPQHFGDGTRLSIL.

The rearrangement links TRBV7-9 to TRBJ1-1; possibly TRBD1 for D (5 bases). CDR1 is SEHNR and CDR2 is FQNEAQ in the germline V gene (reference sequence). This CDR3 is 14 amino acids long. Trimming took 3 bases from V and 3 from J, leaving 11 bases between them. CDR3 in amino acids: CASSFGGRDTEAFF. Written as DNA, the CDR3 is TGTGCCAGCAGCTTCGGGGGGAGGGACACTGAAGCTTTCTTT.

The chain combines TRBV30 with TRBJ2-7, with a tentative D call TRBD1 (5 bases). The CDR3 spans 12 residues. V was shortened by 2 bases and J by 5 bases, with 10 bases between the two germline ends. Germline values: CDR1 GTSNPN, CDR2 SVGIG (reference sequence). The chain's CDR3 is CAWSRQGHEQYF. CDR3 nucleotides: TGTGCCTGGAGTCGCCAGGGCCACGAGCAGTACTTC.

On this clone itself: Other DNA sequences in the sample encode the same CDR3. V usage is TRBV5-1 and J usage is TRBJ2-1; TRBD2 aligns across 7 bases. This CDR3 region has 14 residues. Germline values: CDR1 SGHRS, CDR2 YFSETQ. V shed 0 bases, J shed 6 bases, and the junction held 3 bases outside the gene matches. The CDR3: CASSLAGGGNEQFF. The CDR3 nucleotides are TGCGCCAGCAGCTTGGCCGGCGGGGGCAATGAGCAGTTCTTC.

The chain carries TRBV2 and TRBJ2-1; a weak D match, TRBD1 (6 bases). The CDR3 contains 16 residues. The V end was cut by 5 bases, the J end by 3 bases, with 17 bases between. CDR1 SNHLY and CDR2 FYNNEI come from the germline V gene. Here the CDR3 reads CASSPPPGHHYNEQFF. The CDR3 DNA sequence: TGTGCCAGCAGTCCACCCCCGGGACATCACTACAATGAGCAGTTCTTC.

The chain carries TRBV2 and TRBJ2-3, with 9 bases that match TRBD2. Germline lookup yields CDR1 SNHLY and CDR2 FYNNEI. The trim removed 4 bases at V and 4 bases at J, leaving 9 bases unmatched. This CDR3 is built from 16 residues. CDR3 bases: TGTGCCAGCAGTGCCGATCTAGCGGGGTGGGCAGATACGCAGTATTTT. As protein: CASSADLAGWADTQYF.

This clone showed up just once. The CDR3 here is CASSQDSHRGLYEQYF. CDR3 DNA sequence: TGCGCCAGCAGCCAAGATAGTCACAGGGGGCTCTACGAGCAGTACTTC. The chain uses TRBV4-3 and TRBJ2-7; 9 bases map to TRBD1. CDR3 length equals 16 residues. From germline, CDR1 is LGHNA and CDR2 YSLEER. The ends lost 0 bases at V and 3 bases at J; junction bases unmatched: 6.

This chain links TRBV24-1 with TRBJ2-3; 7 bases align to TRBD1. Germline V gene data show CDR1 as KGHDR and CDR2 as SFDVKD. The CDR3 has 17 residues. The junction had 8 bases not matched to a gene; V was cut back by 3 bases and J by 0 bases. The CDR3 DNA reads TGTGCCACCAGTGATGCCGGGACAGTTGTTAGCACAGATACGCAGTATTTT. The encoded protein is CATSDAGTVVSTDTQYF.

This clone occurred once. The chain couples TRBV3-1 (or the pseudogene TRBV3-2) to TRBJ1-1, with D tentatively TRBD1 (5 bases). Per the germline V gene, CDR1 is LGHDT and CDR2 is YNNKEL (reference sequence). There are 16 residues in the CDR3. V lost 3 bases, J lost 0 bases, and 14 bases lay in between. For the CDR3, the DNA is TGTGCCAGCAGCCACATGACAGTAGATCTGAACACTGAAGCTTTCTTT. Translating gives CASSHMTVDLNTEAFF.

The J gene is TRBJ2-3, the V gene TRBV7-2, with D possibly TRBD2 on 6 matching bases. Trimming shortened V by 1 base and J by 0 bases, and 8 bases separated the two germline ends. The CDR3 extends over 15 amino acids. The germline CDR1 and CDR2 sequences are SGHTA and FQGNSA. For the CDR3, the DNA is TGTGCCAGCAGCTTAGGTGGGACTAGCACAGATACGCAGTATTTT. This translates into CASSLGGTSTDTQYF.

The J gene is TRBJ2-3, the V gene TRBV7-9; D may be TRBD1 or TRBD2 (5 bases each). The germline V gene encodes CDR1 SEHNR and CDR2 FQNEAQ (reference sequence). V was clipped by 1 base and J by 5 bases, with 16 bases between them. CDR3 length: 16 amino acids. CDR3 loop: CASSLGGVGNQDTQYF. The CDR3 DNA follows: TGTGCCAGCAGCTTAGGAGGGGTCGGGAACCAAGATACGCAGTATTTT.

The rearrangement uses TRBV5-1 and TRBJ2-1; D is ambiguous. Germline V gives CDR1 SGHRS, CDR2 YFSETQ. There are 14 residues in the CDR3. Trimming removed 0 bases from V and 6 bases from J, with 10 bases in between. DNA of the CDR3: TGCGCCAGCAGCTTGGGCTCTCCGGGCAATGAGCAGTTCTTC. Protein: CASSLGSPGNEQFF.

As concerns this clone: The CDR3 carries no conserved terminal phenylalanine or tryptophan, so it likely arises from a read error. The chain combines TRBV27 with TRBJ1-2; 7 bases map to TRBD1. Looked up from germline, CDR1 is MNHEY and CDR2 is SMNVEV (reference sequence). This CDR3 has 15 amino acids. V gave up 1 base and J gave up 4 bases; unmatched junction bases: 6. The chain's CDR3 is CASSLLRDSPYGYTL. The CDR3 DNA reads TGTGCCAGCAGTTTATTAAGGGACAGTCCCTATGGCTACACCCTC.

The V call is TRBV15, the J call TRBJ2-4; D call uncertain. V lost 6 bases and J lost 0, with 9 bases in between. Germline CDR1 reads LNHNV; CDR2 reads YYDKDF (reference sequence). The CDR3 runs 14 residues. For the CDR3, the DNA is TGTGCCACCAGAAGAACTTTAGCCAAAAACATTCAGTACTTC. This encodes CATRRTLAKNIQYF.

The genes are TRBV28 and TRBJ2-6; a weak D match, TRBD2 (6 bases). The CDR3 contains 16 residues. Germline CDR1 is MDHEN and CDR2 is SYDVKM. V lost 5 bases, J lost 12 bases, and 23 bases lay in between. The CDR3 loop reads CASSTIMGLASSVLTF. Here the CDR3 DNA reads TGTGCCAGCAGTACAATTATGGGACTCGCATCTAGCGTCCTGACTTTC. Based on the CDR3 plus reference TRBV28 and TRBJ2-6, the full variable domain is DVKVTQSSRYLVKRTGEKVFLECVQDMDHENMFWYRQDPGLGLRLIYFSYDVKMKEKGDIPEGYSVSREKKERFSLILESASTNQTSMYLCASSTIMGLASSVLTFGAGSRLTVL.

J is TRBJ2-1 and V is TRBV10-3; D not resolved. Trimming shortened V by 2 bases and J by 0 bases, and 8 bases separated the two germline ends. The CDR3 spans 15 residues. The germline V gene encodes CDR1 ENHRY and CDR2 SYGVKD. The CDR3 sequence: CAISEPGTSYNEQFF. The CDR3 DNA reads as TGTGCCATCAGTGAGCCTGGCACCTCCTACAATGAGCAGTTCTTC.